Given below is one T cell receptor (beta chain) in context. No antigen is known for it. At one of its ends the junction is not consistent with the germline gene, which may arise from a read error. The entry originates in a study of molecular identifiers for immune sequencing clone quantification. Study-wide findings and caveats: Clones carrying above 20 RNA copies accounted for over 99% of effector molecules, under 1% in naive cells.

Germline CDR1 SGHAT, CDR2 FQNNGV. The CDR3 is 16 residues long. Based on a CD8+CD4-CCR7+CD45RA+ profile, naive CD8 T cells were sorted. From the PCR reads, TCRdb called clonotypes with MiXCR, one entry per CDR3 protein. The repertoire holds 100,000 or so distinct CDR3 sequences, with around 37% as singletons. This TCR came from a human donor in good health. Some libraries in this study had Jurkat cell RNA spiked in. Sequencing was carried out using naive CD8+ T cells from blood, with Jurkat cell RNA spiked in. Documented subset: FACS-sorted CD8+CD4-CCR7+CD45RA+ naive T cells. V usage is TRBV11-2 and J usage is TRBJ2-3; perhaps D is TRBD1 or TRBD2 (6 bases each). CDR3: CTSSLIFPGATDTQYF. CDR3 nucleotides: TGTACCAGCAGCTTAATTTTTCCGGGGGCCACAGATACGCAGTATTTT.